The 15 T cell receptor beta chains below come from one sample, sequenced in a study of shared clonotypes between healthy human individuals. The protocol was immunoSEQ multiplex PCR, while the TCRdb copy is restricted to in-frame clones and leaves out a portion. The table shows 2 million to 3 million clones, with more than 90% occurring only once. The sequenced material came from naive CD4+ T cells sorted from blood. Subset here: CD45RA+ positively selected. The origin of the receptors is a man in his late teens or twenties in good health.

V and J are TRBV7-2 and TRBJ2-5; 7 bases align to TRBD2. CDR3 length: 17 residues. V lost 1 base, J lost 0 bases, and 8 bases stayed unmatched. CDR1 and CDR2 (germline): SGHTA, FQGNSA. In nucleotides, the CDR3 is TGTGCCAGCAGCTTAGAGGCGCCAGCGGGGAACCAAGAGACCCAGTACTTC. Translating it yields CASSLEAPAGNQETQYF.

Only one count was recorded for this clone. The J gene is TRBJ2-1, the V gene TRBV5-1, with D unclear. Trimming left V 0 bases short and J 6 bases short, with 19 bases between. CDR3 length: 17 amino acids. The germline CDR1 and CDR2 sequences are SGHRS and YFSETQ. Here the CDR3 DNA reads TGCGCCAGCAGCTTGGGGCAAACCTCCACGTACTTCAATGAGCAGTTCTTC. Translating gives CASSLGQTSTYFNEQFF.

The chain is built from TRBV5-4 and TRBJ2-3; 8 bases match TRBD2. Germline CDR1 reads SGHNT; CDR2 reads YYREEE (reference sequence). This CDR3 comprises 11 residues. J lost 9 bases, V lost 6 bases, and 3 bases had no gene match. The CDR3 DNA sequence: TGTGCCAGCACGCTAGCGGGCACGCAGTATTTT. Its translation is CASTLAGTQYF. Complete variable domain (other parts from reference TRBV5-4 and TRBJ2-3): ETGVTQSPTHLIKTRGQQVTLRCSSQSGHNTVSWYQQALGQGPQFIFQYYREEENGRGNFPPRFSGLQFPNYSSELNVNALELDDSALYLCASTLAGTQYFGPGTRLTVL.

The V and J genes are TRBV30 and TRBJ2-2; D remains unclear. The germline V gene encodes CDR1 GTSNPN and CDR2 SVGIG (reference sequence). This CDR3 is 14 amino acids long. V lost 0 bases and J 2 bases, leaving 7 bases between the germline ends. The CDR3 DNA is TGTGCCTGGAGTGTAAATAGTAACACCGGGGAGCTGTTTTTT. Encoded protein: CAWSVNSNTGELFF.

This chain uses TRBV29-1 with TRBJ1-1; D is ambiguous. The V and J ends lost 0 bases and 11 bases respectively, with 16 bases between them. Germline V gene data show CDR1 as SQVTM and CDR2 as ANQGSEA. This CDR3 has 13 amino acids. In DNA, the CDR3 is TGCAGCGTTGAAGATCGGATGGAAATTGGGGCTTTCTTT. Amino acids: CSVEDRMEIGAFF. The whole variable domain, filled in from reference TRBV29-1 and TRBJ1-1, reads SAVISQKPSRDICQRGTSLTIQCQVDSQVTMMFWYRQQPGQSLTLIATANQGSEATYESGFVIDKFPISRPNLTFSTLTVSNMSPEDSSIYLCSVEDRMEIGAFFGQGTRLTVV.

The V and J genes are TRBV14 and TRBJ2-5, with D perhaps assigned TRBD1 or TRBD2 (5 bases each). Germline V gene sequence: CDR1 SGHDN, CDR2 FVKESK. V shed 3 bases and J shed 2 bases, with 13 bases lying between them. The CDR3 covers 15 residues. CDR3 sequence: CASSHLGTIQETQYF. As DNA, the CDR3 is TGTGCCAGCAGCCACCTTGGGACCATTCAAGAGACCCAGTACTTC.

The chain uses TRBV7-6 and TRBJ1-6; D unresolved. Deletions cut 0 bases from V and 7 bases from J, with 10 bases between. Germline V gives CDR1 SGHVS, CDR2 FNYEAQ. The CDR3 contains 15 residues. As DNA, the CDR3 is TGTGCCAGCAGCTTAGCGGGCGACCCGAATTCACCCCTCCACTTT. Its protein is CASSLAGDPNSPLHF.

The CDR3 spells CSVDKGQGVGTEAFF. CDR3 coding DNA: TGCAGCGTTGATAAGGGACAGGGTGTGGGCACTGAAGCTTTCTTT. The chain has TRBV29-1 and TRBJ1-1, with 9 positions matching TRBD1. This CDR3 region has 15 residues. Trimming cost V 3 bases and J 4 bases; bases outside gene matches: 9. The germline V gene encodes CDR1 SQVTM and CDR2 ANQGSEA.

With regard to this clone: This same CDR3 is encoded by further DNA sequences in the sample. The V call is TRBV4-2, the J call TRBJ1-5; D gene unclear. V was shortened by 0 bases and J by 6 bases, with 6 bases between the two germline ends. CDR1 is LGHNA, CDR2 YNFKEQ, per germline. CDR3 size: 13 residues. CDR3 sequence reads: CASSQDRGQPQHF. The CDR3 region has the DNA TGTGCCAGCAGCCAAGACAGAGGTCAGCCCCAGCATTTT.

In DNA, the CDR3 is TGTGCCAGTAGGAAGGGACTAGCGGGAGCAGAGACCCAGTACTTC. Amino acid sequence: CASRKGLAGAETQYF. The rearrangement uses TRBV19 and TRBJ2-5; 14 nucleotides line up with TRBD2. CDR1 LNHDA and CDR2 SQIVND come from the germline V gene (reference sequence). The CDR3 runs to 15 residues. After removal of 6 bases from V and 4 bases from J, the junction contained 4 bases not matched to a gene.

V usage is TRBV4-2 and J usage is TRBJ2-2; tentative D call: TRBD2 (5 bases). Germline V gene data show CDR1 as LGHNA and CDR2 as YNFKEQ. V lost 4 bases, J lost 1 base, and 13 bases lay in between. CDR3 length: 16 amino acids. CDR3 sequence reads: CASSPRGGQNTGELFF. The DNA for the CDR3 is TGTGCCAGCAGCCCCAGAGGAGGCCAGAACACCGGGGAGCTGTTTTTT.

This CDR3 is CASSPPRGGELFF. In DNA form, the CDR3 reads TGTGCCAGCAGTCCGCCGCGAGGCGGGGAGCTGTTTTTT. This chain uses TRBV6-6 with TRBJ2-2; D not certain. Germline CDR1 reads MNHNY; CDR2 reads SVGAGI (reference sequence). Trimming removed 5 bases from V and 7 bases from J, with 11 bases in between. The CDR3 is 13 amino acids.

Note on this clone: Within the sample, other DNA sequences also encode this same CDR3. This chain links TRBV6-1 with TRBJ1-5; D remains ambiguous. CDR3 length equals 13 residues. Germline-derived CDR1 and CDR2 are MNHNS and SASEGT. V lost 4 bases and J lost 0, with 4 bases in between. CDR3 nucleotide sequence: TGTGCCAGCAGTGCTAATAGCAATCAGCCCCAGCATTTT. It codes for CASSANSNQPQHF.

The sample holds one count of this clone. CDR3: CASSPGTYTSTDTQYF. CDR3 DNA: TGTGCCAGCAGCCCAGGGACTTATACTAGCACAGATACGCAGTATTTT. The rearrangement uses TRBV11-3 and TRBJ2-3; weak D call: TRBD2 (6 bases). The CDR3 length is 16 residues. V shed 5 bases and J shed 0 bases, with 15 bases lying between them. Per germline, CDR1 SGHNT and CDR2 YENEEA.

V and J are TRBV19 and TRBJ2-7; TRBD2 might be the D (5 bases). The length of the CDR3 is 16 residues. Germline lookup yields CDR1 LNHDA and CDR2 SQIVND (reference sequence). V was clipped by 3 bases and J by 6 bases, with 21 bases between them. The CDR3 region is CASSIGVGVLQSEQYF. In DNA form, the CDR3 reads TGTGCCAGTAGTATTGGTGTCGGGGTCCTACAAAGCGAGCAGTACTTC.